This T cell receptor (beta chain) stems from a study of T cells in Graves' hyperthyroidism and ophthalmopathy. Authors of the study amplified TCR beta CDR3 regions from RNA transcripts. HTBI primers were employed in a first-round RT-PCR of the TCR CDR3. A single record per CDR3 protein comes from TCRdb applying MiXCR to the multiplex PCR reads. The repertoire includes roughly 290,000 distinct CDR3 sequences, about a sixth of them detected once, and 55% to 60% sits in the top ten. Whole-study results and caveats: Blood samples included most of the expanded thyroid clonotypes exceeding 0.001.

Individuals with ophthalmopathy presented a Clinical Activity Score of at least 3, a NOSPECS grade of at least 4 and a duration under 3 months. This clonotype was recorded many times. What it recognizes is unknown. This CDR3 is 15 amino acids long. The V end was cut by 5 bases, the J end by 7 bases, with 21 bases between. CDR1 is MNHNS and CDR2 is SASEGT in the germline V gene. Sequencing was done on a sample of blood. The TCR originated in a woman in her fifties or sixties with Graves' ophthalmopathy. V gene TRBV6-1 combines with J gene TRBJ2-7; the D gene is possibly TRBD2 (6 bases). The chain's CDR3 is CASSYGREYVEEQYF. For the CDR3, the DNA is TGTGCCAGCAGTTATGGACGGGAGTATGTGGAAGAGCAGTACTTC.